The present T cell receptor beta chain was sequenced within a study of cytomegalovirus exposure and HLA in healthy donors. Study summary: An earlier analysis identified 117 million unique TCR beta sequences in about 179 million T cells. Of the donors genotyped, about 390 in all, around 76% fell in the Caucasian-associated ancestry cluster.

Germline values: CDR1 MNHNS, CDR2 SASEGT. The CDR3 extends over 17 amino acids. The PCR employed 60 Vbeta primers together with 13 Jbeta primers. Sequencing used immunoSEQ multiplex PCR; TCRdb keeps in-frame clones, though not all of them. The sample comprises approximately 130,000 clones, under 90% of which are singletons, and 0.7% rests with the top ten. As concerns this clone: The junction and the germline gene differ at one end; a read error may be behind it.

This receptor was identified in a man aged 18 to 35 in good health and CMV-seronegative. The specimen sequenced was PBMCs. The chain carries TRBV6-1 and TRBJ1-1; weak D call: TRBD1 (5 bases). The CDR3 here is CASSDSWGGLNGPRKYF. In nucleotides, the CDR3 is TGTGCCAGCAGTGACAGCTGGGGGGGGTTGAATGGCCCCAGAAAATACTTT.